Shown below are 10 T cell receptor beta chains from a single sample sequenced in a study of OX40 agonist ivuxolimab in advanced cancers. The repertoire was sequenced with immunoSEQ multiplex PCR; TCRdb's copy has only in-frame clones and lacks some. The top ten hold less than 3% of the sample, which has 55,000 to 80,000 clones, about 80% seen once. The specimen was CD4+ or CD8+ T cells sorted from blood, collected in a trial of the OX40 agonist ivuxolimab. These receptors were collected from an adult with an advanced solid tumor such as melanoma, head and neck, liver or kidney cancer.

The CDR3 DNA reads as TGCGCCAGCAGCCAAGAATTAGGGGCTAGCGGGAAAGACGAGCAGTACTTC. Its translation is CASSQELGASGKDEQYF. The chain employs TRBV4-3 and TRBJ2-7; 9 nucleotides match TRBD2. V lost 0 bases, J lost 5 bases, and 11 bases stayed unmatched. Germline loops: CDR1 LGHNA, CDR2 YSLEER. This CDR3 has 17 amino acids.

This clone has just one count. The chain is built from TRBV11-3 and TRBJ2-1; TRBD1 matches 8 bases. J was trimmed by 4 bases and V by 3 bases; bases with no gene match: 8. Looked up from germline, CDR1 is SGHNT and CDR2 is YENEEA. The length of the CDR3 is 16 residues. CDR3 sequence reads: CASSFLRGQVYNEQFF. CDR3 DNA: TGTGCCAGCAGCTTCCTCCGGGGACAGGTATACAATGAGCAGTTCTTC.

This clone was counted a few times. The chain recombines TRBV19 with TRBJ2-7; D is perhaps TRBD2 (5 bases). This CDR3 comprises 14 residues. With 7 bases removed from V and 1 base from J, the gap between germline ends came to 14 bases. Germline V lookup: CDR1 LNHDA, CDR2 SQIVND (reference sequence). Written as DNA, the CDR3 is TGTGCCAGTACCCGAGGTCGGGATTCCTACGAGCAGTACTTC. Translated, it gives CASTRGRDSYEQYF.

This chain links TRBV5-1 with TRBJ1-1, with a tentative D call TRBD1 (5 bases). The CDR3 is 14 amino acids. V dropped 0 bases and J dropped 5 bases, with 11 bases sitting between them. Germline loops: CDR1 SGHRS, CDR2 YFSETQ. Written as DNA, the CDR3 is TGCGCCAGCAGCTTGGAGGGGCGACGGACTGAAGCTTTCTTT. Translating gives CASSLEGRRTEAFF.

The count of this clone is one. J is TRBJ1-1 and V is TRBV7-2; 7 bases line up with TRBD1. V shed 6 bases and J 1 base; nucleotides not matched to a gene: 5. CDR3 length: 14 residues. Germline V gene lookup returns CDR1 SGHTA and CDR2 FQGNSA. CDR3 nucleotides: TGTGCCAGCAGTCGAGGGGGCGCGAACACTGAAGCTTTCTTT. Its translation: CASSRGGANTEAFF.

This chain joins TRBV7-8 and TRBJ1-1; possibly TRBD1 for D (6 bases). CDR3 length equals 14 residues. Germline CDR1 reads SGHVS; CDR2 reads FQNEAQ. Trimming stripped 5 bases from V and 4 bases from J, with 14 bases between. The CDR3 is CASSIRRGRTEAFF. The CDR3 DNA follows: TGTGCCAGCAGCATAAGACGGGGGCGCACTGAAGCTTTCTTT.

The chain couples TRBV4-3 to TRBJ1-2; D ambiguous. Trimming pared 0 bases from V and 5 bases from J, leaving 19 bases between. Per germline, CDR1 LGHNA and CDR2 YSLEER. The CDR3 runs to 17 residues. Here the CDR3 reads CASSQDIDISVGYGYTF. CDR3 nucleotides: TGCGCCAGCAGCCAAGATATTGACATTTCGGTAGGGTATGGCTACACCTTC.

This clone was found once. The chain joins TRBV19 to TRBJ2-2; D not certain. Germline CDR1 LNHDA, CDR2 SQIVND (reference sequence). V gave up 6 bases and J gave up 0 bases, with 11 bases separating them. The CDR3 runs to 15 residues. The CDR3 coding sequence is TGTGCCAGTAGACCCCCCTTCCCGAACACCGGGGAGCTGTTTTTT. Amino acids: CASRPPFPNTGELFF.

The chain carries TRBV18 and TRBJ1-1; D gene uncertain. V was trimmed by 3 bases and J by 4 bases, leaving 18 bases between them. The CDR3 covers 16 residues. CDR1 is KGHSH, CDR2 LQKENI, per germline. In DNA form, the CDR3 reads TGTGCCAGCTCACCGACAACCGCATCTCAAGGCACTGAAGCTTTCTTT. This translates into CASSPTTASQGTEAFF. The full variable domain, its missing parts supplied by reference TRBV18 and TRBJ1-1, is NAGVMQNPRHLVRRRGQEARLRCSPMKGHSHVYWYRQLPEEGLKFMVYLQKENIIDESGMPKERFSAEFPKEGPSILRIQQVVRGDSAAYFCASSPTTASQGTEAFFGQGTRLTVV.

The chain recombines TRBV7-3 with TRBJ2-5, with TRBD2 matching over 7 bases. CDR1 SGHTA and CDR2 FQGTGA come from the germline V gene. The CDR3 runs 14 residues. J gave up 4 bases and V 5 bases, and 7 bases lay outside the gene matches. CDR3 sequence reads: CASSQTPGGETQYF. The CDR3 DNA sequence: TGTGCCAGCAGCCAAACCCCGGGGGGAGAGACCCAGTACTTC. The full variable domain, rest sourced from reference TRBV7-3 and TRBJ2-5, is GAGVSQTPSNKVTEKGKYVELRCDPISGHTALYWYRQSLGQGPEFLIYFQGTGAADDSGLPNDRFFAVRPEGSVSTLKIQRTERGDSAVYLCASSQTPGGETQYFGPGTRLLVL.